The TCR beta chain described here comes from a study of T cell responses to AZD1222 COVID-19 vaccine. The study's findings and limits: With dominance at 160-218 and 743-854, vaccine-associated CD4 TCRs spanned spike. Clonal diversity was possibly underestimated, and the donors were mostly white British, with more females.

Timing groups of about 4 and about 12 weeks for second doses were pooled. Clones were sequenced by immunoSEQ multiplex PCR, and TCRdb holds only the in-frame ones, with some missing. This repertoire shows approximately 52,000 clones, over 80% found once; its top ten account for about 2.5%. As for this clone: What it binds is unknown.

The CDR3 extends over 13 amino acids. The origin of this receptor is an adult who received the AZD1222 COVID-19 vaccine. The genes are TRBV21-1 and TRBJ1-2. TRBV21-1 is noted as a pseudogene. The sequences come from peripheral blood, collected 28 days after the second AZD1222 dose. CDR3 bases: TGTGCCAGCAGGAAAAGAAGGGCGGGTGGCTACACCTTC. Its protein is CASRKRRAGGYTF.